Listed below are T cell receptor beta chains from one sample, sequenced in a study of human T cells and chemical hapten exposure. TCRdb redid the calling of the RACE reads with MiXCR, one entry per CDR3 protein. This sample yields about 80,000 distinct CDR3 sequences, of which 12% to 15% are seen a single time; 4% to 6% belongs to the top ten. The sequences come from whole blood, collected in connection with sensitization to the hapten diphenylcyclopropenone (DPC). These receptors originate from a woman between 45 and 60 years old with alopecia areata. Some clones in this sample may be carry-over from other donors' samples. The CDR3 runs from the conserved cysteine through the conserved F or W. D genes are given only for firm matches. Size values are once, few and many counts, or a class for expanded clones, and some rows have none.

TRBV20-1	TRBD2	many	14	TRBJ2-3	CSARKAGGGDTQYF	TGCAGTGCTAGAAAAGCGGGAGGGGGAGATACGCAGTATTTT
TRBV28	NA	NA	15	TRBJ2-2	CASSFSSFFTGELFF	TGTGCCAGCAGTTTCTCCTCTTTCTTCACCGGGGAGCTGTTTTTT
TRBV18	TRBD1	many	16	TRBJ1-4	CASSSRPGQINEKLFF	TGTGCCAGCTCCTCTCGCCCGGGACAGATTAATGAAAAACTGTTTTTT
TRBV5-5	NA	NA	15	TRBJ2-1	CASSLGSGGYNEQFF	TGTGCCAGCAGCTTGGGGAGCGGAGGTTACAATGAGCAGTTCTTC
TRBV20-1	NA	few	14	TRBJ1-6	CSARGTRARSPLHF	TGCAGTGCTAGAGGGACACGAGCCCGTTCACCCCTCCACTTT
TRBV28	NA	NA	13	TRBJ2-1	CASLGLPHNEQFF	TGTGCCAGCCTAGGCCTCCCACACAATGAGCAGTTCTTC
TRBV18	NA	NA	13	TRBJ1-1	CASSGTVNTEAFF	TGTGCCAGCTCAGGGACGGTGAACACTGAAGCTTTCTTT
TRBV7-6	NA	few	15	TRBJ2-3	CASSLDGGPTDTQYF	TGTGCCAGCAGCTTAGATGGGGGGCCCACAGATACGCAGTATTTT
TRBV7-6	TRBD1	NA	13	TRBJ1-1	CASSGTGGTEAFF	TGTGCCAGCAGCGGTACAGGGGGCACTGAAGCTTTCTTT
TRBV12-3/TRBV12-4	NA	NA	15	TRBJ2-4	CASSPAGQGGNIQYF	TGTGCCAGCAGCCCGGCTGGGCAGGGGGGGAACATTCAGTACTTC
TRBV5-1	NA	NA	13	TRBJ2-1	CASRLSSFNEQFF	TGCGCCAGCAGGCTAAGCTCCTTCAATGAGCAGTTCTTC
TRBV6-5	NA	many	11	TRBJ2-1	CASSTYNEQFF	TGTGCCAGCAGTACTTACAATGAGCAGTTCTTC
TRBV3-1	NA	many	12	TRBJ2-7	CASSQGGYEQYF	TGTGCCAGCAGCCAAGGAGGTTACGAGCAGTACTTC
TRBV20-1	TRBD2	few	16	TRBJ2-1	CSAIDSLAGGRNEQFF	TGCAGTGCTATCGACAGCCTAGCGGGAGGTCGAAATGAGCAGTTCTTC
TRBV29-1	TRBD1	NA	12	TRBJ2-7	CSVSQGIYEQYF	TGCAGCGTTTCACAGGGGATCTACGAGCAGTACTTC
TRBV28	TRBD2	NA	12	TRBJ2-4	CASSTLAGVQYF	TGTGCCAGCAGCACTCTAGCGGGAGTTCAGTACTTC
TRBV7-8	TRBD2	many	17	TRBJ2-1	CASSLRASGTPYNEQFF	TGTGCCAGCAGCTTAAGGGCAAGCGGGACCCCCTACAATGAGCAGTTCTTC
TRBV6-2/TRBV6-3	NA	few	14	TRBJ2-4	CASSYTRGRDIQYF	TGTGCCAGCAGTTACACCAGGGGTCGGGACATTCAGTACTTC
TRBV2	NA	few	15	TRBJ2-1	CASRSADSYYNEQFF	TGTGCCAGCCGATCCGCGGACAGCTACTACAATGAGCAGTTCTTC
TRBV19	NA	few	15	TRBJ2-3	CASSIGLASTDTQYF	TGTGCCAGTAGTATTGGGCTAGCTAGCACAGATACGCAGTATTTT
TRBV6-6	NA	few	12	TRBJ1-4	CASSSSSEKLFF	TGTGCCAGCAGTTCCAGTTCCGAAAAACTGTTTTTT
TRBV20-1	NA	few	13	TRBJ2-5	CSANEDRRATQYF	TGCAGTGCCAATGAGGACAGACGGGCGACCCAGTACTTC
TRBV18	NA	NA	16	TRBJ2-3	CASSPNRVTQTDTQYF	TGTGCCAGCTCACCCAACAGGGTCACACAGACAGATACGCAGTATTTT
TRBV4-3	TRBD1	many	16	TRBJ2-7	CASSQDRDRVIDEQYF	TGCGCCAGCAGCCAAGATCGGGACAGGGTAATCGACGAGCAGTACTTC
TRBV7-9	NA	few	11	TRBJ2-5	CASRRGETQYF	TGTGCCAGCAGACGGGGAGAGACCCAGTACTTC
TRBV14	NA	few	16	TRBJ2-1	CASSPTRLRLNNEQFF	TGTGCCAGCAGCCCAACGCGTTTAAGATTAAACAATGAGCAGTTCTTC
TRBV7-4	NA	NA	16	TRBJ2-7	CASSSHSPGLLPEQYF	TGTGCCAGCAGCTCCCACTCCCCGGGACTGCTGCCTGAGCAGTACTTC
TRBV2	NA	NA	15	TRBJ2-1	CASSDGLGSYNEQFF	TGTGCCAGCAGTGACGGCCTCGGATCTTACAATGAGCAGTTCTTC
TRBV3-1	TRBD2	many	14	TRBJ2-3	CASSQAGTSYTQYF	TGTGCCAGCAGCCAAGCTGGGACTAGCTATACGCAGTATTTT
TRBV10-1	NA	few	16	TRBJ2-4	CASSDSLLLAKNIQYF	TGCGCCAGCAGTGACTCCCTCTTACTAGCCAAAAACATTCAGTACTTC
TRBV18	TRBD1	NA	12	TRBJ2-4	CASSTQGSIQYF	TGTGCCAGCTCAACACAGGGGAGCATTCAGTACTTC
TRBV2	NA	NA	16	TRBJ1-1	CASSDRLAGRGTEAFF	TGTGCCAGCAGTGACCGCCTCGCGGGGCGAGGCACTGAAGCTTTCTTT
TRBV3-1	NA	few	14	TRBJ1-2	CASSQVWTDYGYTF	TGTGCCAGCAGCCAAGTATGGACGGATTATGGCTACACCTTC
TRBV12-3/TRBV12-4	NA	few	14	TRBJ2-3	CASSFRISTDTQYF	TGTGCCAGCAGTTTTCGGATTTCCACAGATACGCAGTATTTT
TRBV7-2	NA	NA	14	TRBJ2-1	CASSLMGDYNEQFF	TGTGCCAGCAGCTTAATGGGGGATTACAATGAGCAGTTCTTC
TRBV19	NA	few	14	TRBJ2-7	CASSIQGTGYEQYF	TGTGCCAGTAGTATTCAGGGCACGGGCTACGAGCAGTACTTC
TRBV20-1	NA	many	15	TRBJ2-7	CSATSLGVLVSEQYF	TGCAGTGCTACATCCTTGGGGGTTCTAGTCTCCGAGCAGTACTTC
TRBV18	NA	few	15	TRBJ2-3	CASSASRGETDTQYF	TGTGCCAGCTCAGCGAGCAGGGGAGAAACAGATACGCAGTATTTT
TRBV6-5	NA	many	13	TRBJ1-1	CASSYQRNTEAFF	TGTGCCAGCAGTTACCAAAGGAACACTGAAGCTTTCTTT
TRBV2	NA	NA	15	TRBJ1-2	CASSPTTVGGYGYTF	TGTGCCAGCAGCCCAACGACAGTGGGTGGCTATGGCTACACCTTC
TRBV28	TRBD2	many	15	TRBJ2-1	CAGKGSGSSYNEQFF	TGTGCCGGAAAAGGCAGCGGGAGCTCCTACAATGAGCAGTTCTTC
TRBV19	NA	NA	11	TRBJ2-5	CASSISETQYF	TGTGCCAGTAGTATATCAGAGACCCAGTACTTC
TRBV5-1	TRBD2	many	21	TRBJ2-3	CASSLAPGRSGSLRSTDTQYF	TGCGCCAGCAGCTTGGCCCCGGGTAGAAGCGGGAGCCTTAGGAGCACAGATACGCAGTATTTT
TRBV6-4	NA	many	12	TRBJ1-5	CASSEQNQPQHF	TGTGCCAGCAGTGAACAAAATCAGCCCCAGCATTTT
TRBV20-1	NA	NA	15	TRBJ2-5	CSASNNVLGQETQYF	TGCAGTGCTAGTAACAACGTCCTCGGCCAAGAGACCCAGTACTTC
TRBV27	NA	few	16	TRBJ2-2	CASSDFDGHQTGELFF	TGTGCCAGCTCTGACTTTGACGGACACCAGACCGGGGAGCTGTTTTTT
TRBV11-3	NA	few	13	TRBJ1-1	CASSRSPNTEAFF	TGTGCCAGCAGCCGATCACCTAACACTGAAGCTTTCTTT
TRBV10-2	NA	few	14	TRBJ1-5	CASRGPEGNQPQHF	TGCGCCAGCAGGGGCCCCGAGGGCAATCAGCCCCAGCATTTT
TRBV30	NA	NA	13	TRBJ1-1	CAWGTLRSTEAFF	TGTGCCTGGGGGACTCTACGGAGCACTGAAGCTTTCTTT
TRBV29-1	NA	few	13	TRBJ1-1	CSVEKQQNTEAFF	TGCAGCGTTGAGAAACAGCAGAACACTGAAGCTTTCTTT
TRBV6-1	TRBD2	medium-sized	14	TRBJ2-2	CASRTSGNTGELFF	TGTGCCAGCAGGACTAGCGGAAACACCGGGGAGCTGTTTTTT
TRBV7-9	NA	few	12	TRBJ1-1	CASRSQSTEAFF	TGTGCCAGCAGATCCCAGAGCACTGAAGCTTTCTTT
TRBV27	NA	NA	14	TRBJ1-6	CASSSHLGNSPLHF	TGTGCCAGCAGTTCTCATTTGGGCAATTCACCCCTCCACTTT
TRBV6-6	NA	few	15	TRBJ1-4	CASSYPQGRDEKLFF	TGTGCCAGCAGCTATCCACAGGGAAGGGATGAAAAACTGTTTTTT
TRBV25-1	NA	NA	12	TRBJ1-1	CASSDRGTEAFF	TGTGCCAGCAGTGATCGTGGTACTGAAGCTTTCTTT
TRBV24-1	NA	NA	17	TRBJ2-6	CATSEQGESSGANVLTF	TGTGCCACCAGTGAACAAGGGGAATCGTCTGGGGCCAACGTCCTGACTTTC
TRBV29-1	NA	NA	14	TRBJ2-1	CSVERETPYNEQFF	TGCAGCGTTGAAAGGGAAACTCCCTACAATGAGCAGTTCTTC